The T cell receptor (beta chain) under discussion was sequenced for a study of T cell responses to AZD1222 COVID-19 vaccine. The data were produced by immunoSEQ multiplex PCR, yet TCRdb's version contains in-frame clones alone and is incomplete. This sample has 100,000 to 150,000 clones, with approximately 86% found just once. As regards this clone: The antigen remains undetermined.

V was clipped by 4 bases and J by 0 bases, with 12 bases between them. The CDR3 is 15 residues long. Germline V lookup: CDR1 KGHSH, CDR2 LQKENI. Findings and limits, study-wide: White British ancestry dominated among donors, who included more females, and clonal diversity was possibly underestimated. Elevations in Spike-specific TCR breadth and depth followed administration of two AZD1222 doses.

The clonotype comes from an adult who received the AZD1222 COVID-19 vaccine. The chain joins TRBV18 to TRBJ1-1; TRBD1 is a possible D gene (6 bases). Sequences were derived from peripheral blood, sampled 28 days after the second AZD1222 dose. The CDR3 sequence: CASSHSQGVNTEAFF. Here the CDR3 DNA reads TGTGCCAGCTCACATTCACAGGGAGTGAACACTGAAGCTTTCTTT.